This T cell receptor beta chain was observed in a study of identical twins. This clonotype was detected many times. What it binds is not known. Points from the study as a whole: For zero-insertion analyses, partial confounding could come from invariant MAIT and iNKT cells.

The germline gives CDR1 SQVTM, CDR2 ANQGSEA. J lost 9 bases, V lost 6 bases, and 17 bases had no gene match. The CDR3 spans 15 residues. TCRdb ran MiXCR on the 5' RACE reads and lists one entry per CDR3 protein. This repertoire shows about 330,000 distinct CDR3 sequences, approximately 13% found once; its top ten account for 7.2%. Separately, the same data were catalogued under a study of yellow fever vaccine responses in identical twins.

The TCR was taken from a woman younger than 30 in good health. This sequence joins TRBV29-1 and TRBJ2-1; 7 nucleotides match TRBD2. The specimen sequenced was CD8+ T cells sorted from blood. This chain's CDR3 is CSVGVIGLEQGEQFF. In DNA, the CDR3 is TGCAGCGTGGGGGTAATAGGACTAGAACAAGGTGAGCAGTTCTTC.